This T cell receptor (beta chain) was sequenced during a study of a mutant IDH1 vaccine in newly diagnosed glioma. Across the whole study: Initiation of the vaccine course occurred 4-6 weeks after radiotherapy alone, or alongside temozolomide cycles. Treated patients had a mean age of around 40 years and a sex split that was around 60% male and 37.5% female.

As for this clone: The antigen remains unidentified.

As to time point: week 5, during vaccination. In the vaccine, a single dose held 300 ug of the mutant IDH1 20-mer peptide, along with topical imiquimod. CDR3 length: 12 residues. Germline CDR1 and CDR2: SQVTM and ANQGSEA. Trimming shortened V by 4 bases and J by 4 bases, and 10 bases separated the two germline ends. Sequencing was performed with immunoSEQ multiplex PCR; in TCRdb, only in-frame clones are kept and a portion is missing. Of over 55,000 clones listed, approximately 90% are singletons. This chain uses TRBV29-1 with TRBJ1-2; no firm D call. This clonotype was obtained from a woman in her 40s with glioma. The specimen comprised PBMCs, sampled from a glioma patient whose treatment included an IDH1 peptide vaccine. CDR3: CSVGAGSYGYTF. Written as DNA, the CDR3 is TGCAGCGTTGGCGCAGGCTCCTATGGCTACACCTTC.